These 5 T cell receptor beta chains share one sample of origin, sequenced in a study of blood T cell repertoires in COVID-19. Profiled with immunoSEQ multiplex PCR; TCRdb holds only in-frame clones, not every one. Here the sample spans 200,000 to 250,000 clones, 70% to 90% being singletons. Input material: peripheral blood. These receptors were taken from a woman under 30 who had recovered from COVID-19.

The V call is TRBV30, the J call TRBJ2-1; possibly TRBD2 for D (5 bases). The germline gives CDR1 GTSNPN, CDR2 SVGIG (reference sequence). The V and J ends lost 6 bases and 10 bases respectively, with 16 bases between them. This CDR3 spans 12 amino acids. The CDR3, as DNA: TGTGCCTGCCGCCCCCCCAGCGGAGAGCAGTTCTTC. This encodes CACRPPSGEQFF. The complete variable domain, with remaining parts taken from reference TRBV30 and TRBJ2-1, reads SQTIHQWPATLVQPVGSPLSLECTVEGTSNPNLYWYRQAAGRGLQLLFYSVGIGQISSEVPQNLSASRPQDRQFILSSKKLLLSDSGFYLCACRPPSGEQFFGPGTRLTVL.

CDR3 DNA sequence: TGTGCCAGCAGACCCCCTAGGGGACAGGGTGCTGGCTACACCTTC. As protein: CASRPPRGQGAGYTF. The chain uses TRBV6-5 and TRBJ1-2; 9 bases align to TRBD1. With 6 bases clipped from V and 7 bases from J, the junction kept 12 bases outside the gene matches. The germline gives CDR1 MNHEY, CDR2 SVGAGI. The CDR3 totals 15 residues.

V and J are TRBV6-2 or TRBV6-3 and TRBJ2-7, with 9 bases identical to TRBD1. The germline gives CDR1 MNHEY, CDR2 SVGEGT. The CDR3 contains 15 residues. V lost 0 bases, J lost 2 bases, and 2 bases stayed unmatched. The CDR3 DNA reads as TGTGCCAGCAGTTACTCGGGACAGGGAACCTACGAGCAGTACTTC. Its translation: CASSYSGQGTYEQYF.

V is TRBV7-2 and J is TRBJ1-6, with D possibly TRBD1 on 6 matching bases. Trimming removed 2 bases at V and 0 bases at J, with 11 bases between. The CDR3 loop spans 17 amino acids. The germline V gene has CDR1 SGHTA and CDR2 FQGNSA. The CDR3: CASSLSDRSSYNSPLHF. In nucleotides, the CDR3 is TGTGCCAGCAGCTTATCCGACAGGAGCTCCTATAATTCACCCCTCCACTTT.

This chain uses TRBV27 with TRBJ1-1, with D possibly TRBD1 on 5 matching bases. Germline values: CDR1 MNHEY, CDR2 SMNVEV (reference sequence). This CDR3 contains 15 residues. The V end lost 7 bases, the J end lost 4 bases, and 19 bases lay between the germline ends. CDR3 nucleotide sequence: TGTGCCAGCAACAGCCAGGGTTGGCGGAGCACTGAAGCTTTCTTT. The encoded protein is CASNSQGWRSTEAFF.